This T cell receptor (beta chain) derives from a study of OX40 agonist ivuxolimab in advanced cancers. For the wider study: The costimulatory receptor OX40 (CD134) was targeted by ivuxolimab, a fully human IgG2 agonistic monoclonal antibody. Partial responses were achieved by three dose-escalation patients, of whom one had hepatocellular carcinoma and two had cutaneous melanoma. In the dose-escalation cohort, 82.7% of patients were male, and the mean age was about 55 years, with a range of 23 to 79. Patients were allowed to have had prior anti-PD-1, anti-PD-L1 or anti-CTLA-4 therapy, and 30% to 40% of the dose-escalation patients had been treated with checkpoint inhibitors. Intravenous ivuxolimab was administered to patients every 2 weeks at six dose levels: 0.01, 0.1, 0.3, 1.5, 3 and 10 mg/kg. Of the approximately 54 dose-escalation patients, hepatocellular carcinoma was present in 19, melanoma in roughly 15, renal cell carcinoma in 9 and head and neck cancer in 9. Peripheral TCRbeta sequencing was intended to test whether TCR sequence diversity was altered and clonal T-cell expansion was caused by ivuxolimab. The paper covers the monotherapy dose-escalation part of the phase I ivuxolimab trial, which included N of about 56 patients. Study-wide findings and limitations: After ivuxolimab, CD8+ T cells had more expanded clones than CD4+ T cells on average. In partial responders in the 0.1-3.0 mg/kg groups, normalized peripheral clonal expansion was found to be among the lowest, especially among CD8+ T cells. Antigen specificity was not determined for the clonally expanded peripheral T cells. Low levels of normalized T-cell clonal expansion were also seen in some patients who did not respond. At doses from 0.1 to 3.0 mg/kg, clonal expansion was seen in both CD4+ and CD8+ blood T cells between baseline and week 6.

Counted from cysteine to phenylalanine, this CDR3 has 14 amino acids. Just the 42-base CDR3 DNA is kept, in frame starting at base 1. V is shortened by 2 bases, J by 0 bases, and the region joining them spans 7 bases. CDR1 and CDR2 (SGHTA, FQGTGA) derive from the germline V gene. Patients with a history of autoimmune disease or receiving systemic immunosuppression were excluded from the trial. Peripheral blood for TCR sequencing was collected from all dose cohorts at baseline, on cycle 4 day 1, and on cycle 7 day 1. Samples were obtained from an open-label, multicenter, first-in-human phase I dose-escalation trial of ivuxolimab. The trial enrolled adults with locally advanced or metastatic head and neck squamous cell, hepatocellular, melanoma or renal cell carcinoma. Before TCR sequencing, CD4+ T cells and CD8+ T cells from peripheral blood were sorted into separate populations. Notes on this clone: It lacks a known antigen. No clone much larger than this one lies a single base away; base qualities are absent. The sample holds other DNA sequences that translate to the same CDR3.

Genomic DNA was isolated from the sorted cells so that the TCRbeta CDR3 region could be sequenced. The immunoSEQ Assay was used for sequencing of TCRbeta CDR3 regions. The clones in this table, taken by TCRdb from immuneACCESS, are in-frame only. Not every clone is retained; where verified, under half of the shortfall comes from an unresolved V gene, and the cause of the rest is unknown. Counted in this sample were around 50,000 clones; almost 85% of them appeared once. In total, the top ten clones hold 0.95% to 1.5% of the sample. Here the chain combines TRBV7-3 and TRBJ1-1; too little of a D gene remains to name it. Sequences were derived from CD4+ or CD8+ T cells sorted from blood, sampled in a trial of the OX40 agonist ivuxolimab. The TCR sequence derives from an adult with an advanced solid tumor such as melanoma, head and neck, liver or kidney cancer. DNA sequence: TGTGCCAGCAGCTTAGACGGACTGAACACTGAAGCTTTCTTT. It specifies CASSLDGLNTEAFF. Here the CDR3 is joined to the reference TRBV7-3 and TRBJ1-1 genes, and the full variable domain is: GAGVSQTPSNKVTEKGKYVELRCDPISGHTALYWYRQSLGQGPEFLIYFQGTGAADDSGLPNDRFFAVRPEGSVSTLKIQRTERGDSAVYLCASSLDGLNTEAFFGQGTRLTVV.